This T cell receptor beta chain was found in a study of monozygotic twins with inflammatory bowel disease. Whole-study results and caveats: IBD patients showed reduced TCRbeta diversity (inverse Simpson) versus healthy co-twins.

In the case of this clonotype: What it recognizes is unknown.

Every TCR library used approximately 3,700 ng of total RNA. Each of TCRalpha and TCRbeta cDNA went through two nested PCRs, lasting approximately 16 and 9 cycles. No DNA is given; TCRdb re-called the 5' RACE reads and lists each CDR3 protein once. The record lists a few hundred thousand distinct CDR3 sequences, of which the ten most abundant hold approximately 2.8%. Blood samples, whole and unsorted for T cells, yielded the isolated total RNA. CDR1 is SGHRS and CDR2 is YFSETQ in the germline V gene. The CDR3 spans 13 residues. The sequence was obtained from a human donor with ulcerative colitis or Crohn's disease, or a healthy co-twin of an affected twin (not recorded which). This chain connects TRBV5-1 to TRBJ2-7. The specimen sequenced was blood. The CDR3 protein is CASRRSDPYEQYF.